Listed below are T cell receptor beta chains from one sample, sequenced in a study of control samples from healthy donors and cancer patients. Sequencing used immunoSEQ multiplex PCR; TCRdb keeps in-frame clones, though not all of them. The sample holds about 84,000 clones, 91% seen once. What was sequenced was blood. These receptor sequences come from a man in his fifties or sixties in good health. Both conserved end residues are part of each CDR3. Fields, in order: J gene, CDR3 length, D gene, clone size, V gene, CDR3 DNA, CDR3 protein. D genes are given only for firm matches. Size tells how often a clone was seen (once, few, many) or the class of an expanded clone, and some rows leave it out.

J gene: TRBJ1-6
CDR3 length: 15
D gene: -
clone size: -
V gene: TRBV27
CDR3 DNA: TGTGCCAGCACTCTAAGGTCACAGACTAATTCACCCCTCCACTTT
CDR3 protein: CASTLRSQTNSPLHF

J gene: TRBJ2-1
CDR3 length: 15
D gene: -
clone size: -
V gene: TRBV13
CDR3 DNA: TGTGCCAGCAGCCGACGGACAGGGAGGGGCAATGAGCAGTTCTTC
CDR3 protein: CASSRRTGRGNEQFF

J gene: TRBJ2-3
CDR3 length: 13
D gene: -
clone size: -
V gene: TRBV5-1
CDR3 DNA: TGCGCCAGCAGCTTGGCCAGAACAGATACGCAGTATTTT
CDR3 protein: CASSLARTDTQYF

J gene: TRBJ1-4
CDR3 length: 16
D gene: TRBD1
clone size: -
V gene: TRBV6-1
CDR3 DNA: TGTGCCAGCAGTGACACCACTGGACCCCGAGGGACAGGACTGTTTTTT
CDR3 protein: CASSDTTGPRGTGLFF

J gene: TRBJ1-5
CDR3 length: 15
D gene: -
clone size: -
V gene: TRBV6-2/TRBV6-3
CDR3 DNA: TGTGCCAGCAGTTATTTGCAGGGACGGGACCAGCCCCAGCATTTT
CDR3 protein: CASSYLQGRDQPQHF

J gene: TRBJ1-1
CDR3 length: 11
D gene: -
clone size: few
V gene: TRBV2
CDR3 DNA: TGTGCCAGCAGGGACTGGGCTGAAGCTTTCTTT
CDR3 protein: CASRDWAEAFF

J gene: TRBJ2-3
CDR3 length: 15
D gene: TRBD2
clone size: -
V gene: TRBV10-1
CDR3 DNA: TGCGCCAGCAGTGAGGCGGCTAGCGGGGGGGCAAAGCAGTATTTT
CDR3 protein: CASSEAASGGAKQYF

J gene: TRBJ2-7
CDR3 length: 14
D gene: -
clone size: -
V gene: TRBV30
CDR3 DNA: TGTGCCTGGAGTACTGGGCAGGGGACTTACGAGCAGTACTTC
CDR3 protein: CAWSTGQGTYEQYF

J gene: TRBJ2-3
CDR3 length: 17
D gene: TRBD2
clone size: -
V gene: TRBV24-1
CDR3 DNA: TGTGCCACCAGTGCAGGACTAGCGGGGGGTAGCACAGATACGCAGTATTTT
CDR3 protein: CATSAGLAGGSTDTQYF

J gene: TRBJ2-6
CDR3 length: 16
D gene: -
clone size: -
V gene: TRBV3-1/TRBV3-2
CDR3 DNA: TGTGCCAGCAGCCATACGGTGGAGGACGCAGCCAACGTCCTGACTTTC
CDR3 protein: CASSHTVEDAANVLTF

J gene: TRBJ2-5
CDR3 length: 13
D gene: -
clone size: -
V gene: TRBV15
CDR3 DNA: TGTGCCACCAGCCGAGAACGAAGGGAGGCCCAGTACTTC
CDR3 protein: CATSRERREAQYF

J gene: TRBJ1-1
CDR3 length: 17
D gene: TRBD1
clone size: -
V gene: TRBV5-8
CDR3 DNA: TGTGCCAGCAGCTTGAGGTTAACAGGGGCTCGGGGAACTGAAGCTTTCTTT
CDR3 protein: CASSLRLTGARGTEAFF

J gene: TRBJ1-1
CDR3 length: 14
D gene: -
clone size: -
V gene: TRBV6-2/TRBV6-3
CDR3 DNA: TGTGCCAGCAGTTTCTCCGGGAGGAACACTGAAGCTTTCTTT
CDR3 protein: CASSFSGRNTEAFF

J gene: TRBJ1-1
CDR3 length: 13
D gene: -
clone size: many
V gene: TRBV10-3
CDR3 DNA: TGTGCCATCAGTGAAACTAGTAAGGGGGAGACTTTCTTT
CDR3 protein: CAISETSKGETFF

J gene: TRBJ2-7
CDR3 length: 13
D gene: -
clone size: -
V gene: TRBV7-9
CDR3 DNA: TGTGCCAGCAGCTTCGACAGGTATAGCGAGCAGTACTTC
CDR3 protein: CASSFDRYSEQYF

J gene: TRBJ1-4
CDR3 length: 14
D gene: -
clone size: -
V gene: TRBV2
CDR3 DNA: TGTGCCAGCGGGATGGGGGTGGCTAATGAAAAACTGTTTTTT
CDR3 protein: CASGMGVANEKLFF

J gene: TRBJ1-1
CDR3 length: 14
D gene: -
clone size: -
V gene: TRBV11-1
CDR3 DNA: TGTGCCAGCTCTATCATAGCAGGGGACACTGAAGCTTTCTTT
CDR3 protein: CASSIIAGDTEAFF

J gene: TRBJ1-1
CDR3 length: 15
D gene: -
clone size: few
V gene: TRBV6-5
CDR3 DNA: TGTGCCAGCAGTTCCCCGGCCGGACCGAACACTGAAGCTTTCTTT
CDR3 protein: CASSSPAGPNTEAFF

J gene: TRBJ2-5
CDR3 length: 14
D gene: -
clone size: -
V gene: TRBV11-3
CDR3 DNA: TGTGCCAGCAGCCCCAGGAGTGGGCAAGAGACCCAGTACTTC
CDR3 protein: CASSPRSGQETQYF

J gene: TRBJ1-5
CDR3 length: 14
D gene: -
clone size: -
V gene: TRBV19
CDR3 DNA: TGTGCCAGTAGTAACAGGGAACGCAATCAGCCCCAGCATTTT
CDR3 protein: CASSNRERNQPQHF

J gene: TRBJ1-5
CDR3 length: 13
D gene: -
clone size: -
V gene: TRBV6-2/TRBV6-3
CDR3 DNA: TGTGCCAGCAGTTACGACGGTATTCAGCCCCAGCATTTT
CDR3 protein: CASSYDGIQPQHF

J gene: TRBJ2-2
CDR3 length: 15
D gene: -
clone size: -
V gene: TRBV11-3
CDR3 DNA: TGTGCCAGCAGCGCTACAGGGACGGGCACCGGGGAGCTGTTTTTT
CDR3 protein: CASSATGTGTGELFF

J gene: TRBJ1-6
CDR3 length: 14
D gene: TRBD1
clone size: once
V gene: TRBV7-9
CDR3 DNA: TGTGCCAGCAGCACCGGGACAGCTAATTCACCCCTCCACTTT
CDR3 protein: CASSTGTANSPLHF

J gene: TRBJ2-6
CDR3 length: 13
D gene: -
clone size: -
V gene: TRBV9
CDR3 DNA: TGTGCCAGCAGCGTATCTGGGGCCAACGTCCTGACTTTC
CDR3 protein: CASSVSGANVLTF

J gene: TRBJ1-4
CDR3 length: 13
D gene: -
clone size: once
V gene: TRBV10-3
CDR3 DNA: TGTGCCATCAGTGAGGAGGATAATGAAAAACTGTTTTTT
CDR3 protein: CAISEEDNEKLFF

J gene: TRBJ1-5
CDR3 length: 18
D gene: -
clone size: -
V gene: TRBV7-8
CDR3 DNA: TGTGCCAGCAGCTTAGGGCTGGGGGGGATCGTTAGCAATCAGCCCCAGCATTTT
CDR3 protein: CASSLGLGGIVSNQPQHF

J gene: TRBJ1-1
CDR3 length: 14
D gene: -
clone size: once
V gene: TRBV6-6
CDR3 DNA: TGTGCCAGCAGTCCCAGTAACATGAACACTGAAGCTTTCTTT
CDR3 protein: CASSPSNMNTEAFF

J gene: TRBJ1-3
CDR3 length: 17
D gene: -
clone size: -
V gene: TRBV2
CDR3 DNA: TGTGCCAGCAGTGAAGCGGGCGCGGGGCTGGTTGGAAACACCATATATTTT
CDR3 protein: CASSEAGAGLVGNTIYF

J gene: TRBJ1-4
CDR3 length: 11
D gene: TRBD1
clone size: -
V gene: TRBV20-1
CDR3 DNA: TGCAGTGCTGTACACCGGGACAGCCCGATTTTT
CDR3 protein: CSAVHRDSPIF

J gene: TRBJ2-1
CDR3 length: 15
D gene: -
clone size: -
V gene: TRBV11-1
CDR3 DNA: TGTGCCAGCAGCTTAGCGCTTGGCACGGACAATGAGCAGTTCTTC
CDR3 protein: CASSLALGTDNEQFF

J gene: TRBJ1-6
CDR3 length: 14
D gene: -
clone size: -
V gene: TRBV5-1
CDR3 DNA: TGCGCCAGCAGCCAAGACAGCGCCCTTTCACCCCTCCACTTT
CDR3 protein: CASSQDSALSPLHF

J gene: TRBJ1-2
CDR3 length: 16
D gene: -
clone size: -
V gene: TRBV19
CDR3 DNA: TGTGCCAGTAGTACTACCGGGACCCAAGGAGACGATGGCTACACCTTC
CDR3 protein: CASSTTGTQGDDGYTF

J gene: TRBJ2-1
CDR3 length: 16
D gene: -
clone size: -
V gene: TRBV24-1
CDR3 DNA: TGTGCCACCAGTAGAGGGGCCCCAAGCTCCTACAATGAGCAGTTCTTC
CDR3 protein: CATSRGAPSSYNEQFF

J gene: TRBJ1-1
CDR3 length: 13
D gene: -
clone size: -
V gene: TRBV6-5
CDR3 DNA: TGTGCCAGTAAACTCGGGGCCAACACTGAAGCTTTCTTT
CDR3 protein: CASKLGANTEAFF

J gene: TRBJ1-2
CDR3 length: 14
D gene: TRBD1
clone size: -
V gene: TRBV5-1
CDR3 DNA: TGCGCCAGCAGCACGGGACAGCCTGGAGATGGCTACACCTTC
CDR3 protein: CASSTGQPGDGYTF

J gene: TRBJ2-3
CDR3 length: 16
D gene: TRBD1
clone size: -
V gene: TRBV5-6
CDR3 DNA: TGTGCCAGCAGCTTTAACAGGGGGGCCCCCACAGATACGCAGTATTTT
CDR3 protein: CASSFNRGAPTDTQYF

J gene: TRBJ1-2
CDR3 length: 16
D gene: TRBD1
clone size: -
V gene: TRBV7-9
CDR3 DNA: TGTGCCAGCAGCTCGCGAAGGGACAGCGAGATCTATGGCTACACCTTC
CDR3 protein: CASSSRRDSEIYGYTF

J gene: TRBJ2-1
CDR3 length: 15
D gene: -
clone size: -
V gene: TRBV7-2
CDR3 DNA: TGTGCCAGCAGCCCCAGGACAGCCTCCTACAATGAGCAGTTCTTC
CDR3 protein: CASSPRTASYNEQFF

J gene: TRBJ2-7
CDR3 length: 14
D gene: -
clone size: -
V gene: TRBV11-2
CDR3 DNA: TGTGCCAGCAGCTTAGAACAGGGATCACACGAGCAGTACTTC
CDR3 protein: CASSLEQGSHEQYF

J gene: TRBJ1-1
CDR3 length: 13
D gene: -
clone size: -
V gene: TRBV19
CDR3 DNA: TGTGCCAGTAGTATTAGACACAGGACTGAAGCTTTCTTT
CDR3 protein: CASSIRHRTEAFF

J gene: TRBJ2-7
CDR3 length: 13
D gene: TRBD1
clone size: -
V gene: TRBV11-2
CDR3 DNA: TGTGCCAGCAGCTCATTTGGACAGGCCGAGCAGTACTTC
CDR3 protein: CASSSFGQAEQYF

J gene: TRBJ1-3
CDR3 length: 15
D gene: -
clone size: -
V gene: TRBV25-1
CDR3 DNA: TGTGCCAGCAGTGAAAGGGTCGCCCTTGGAAACACCATATATTTT
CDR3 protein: CASSERVALGNTIYF

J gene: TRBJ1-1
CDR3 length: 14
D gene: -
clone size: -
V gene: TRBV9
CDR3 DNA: TGTGCCAGCAGCGACCGGCGAATGAACACTGAAGCTTTCTTT
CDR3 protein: CASSDRRMNTEAFF

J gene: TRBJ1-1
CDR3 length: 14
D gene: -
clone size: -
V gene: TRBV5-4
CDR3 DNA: TGTGCCAGCAGCTTGGAACAGTTTTCCACTGAAGCTTTCTTT
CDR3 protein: CASSLEQFSTEAFF

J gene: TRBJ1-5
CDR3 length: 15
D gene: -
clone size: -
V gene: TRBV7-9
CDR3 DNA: TGTGCCAGCAGCCGCAATGCAGGGATCAATCAGCCCCAGCATTTT
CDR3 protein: CASSRNAGINQPQHF

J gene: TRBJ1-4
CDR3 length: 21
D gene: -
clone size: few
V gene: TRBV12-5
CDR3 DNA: TGTGCTAGTGGTATAACCACCTCATTTGGGGAACCACTCCGGGGGAATGAAAAACTGTTTTTT
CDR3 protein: CASGITTSFGEPLRGNEKLFF

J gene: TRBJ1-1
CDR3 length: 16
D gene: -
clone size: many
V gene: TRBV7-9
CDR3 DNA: TGTGCCAGCAGCTTATCAGGGTCCTTCATGAACACTGAAGCTTTCTTT
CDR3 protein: CASSLSGSFMNTEAFF

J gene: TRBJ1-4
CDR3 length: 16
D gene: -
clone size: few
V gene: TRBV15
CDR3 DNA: TGTGCCACCAGCAGAGAGTTTGGGCAGGGTAATGAAAAACTGTTTTTT
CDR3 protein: CATSREFGQGNEKLFF

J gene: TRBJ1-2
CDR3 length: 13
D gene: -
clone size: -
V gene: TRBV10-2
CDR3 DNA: TGCGCCAGCAGTGAGAGGCTTAACTATGGCTACACCTTC
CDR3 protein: CASSERLNYGYTF

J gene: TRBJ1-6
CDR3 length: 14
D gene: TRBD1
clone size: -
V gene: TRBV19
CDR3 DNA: TGTGCCAGTAGTCAGGGGGCTAATAATTCACCCCTCCACTTT
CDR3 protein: CASSQGANNSPLHF

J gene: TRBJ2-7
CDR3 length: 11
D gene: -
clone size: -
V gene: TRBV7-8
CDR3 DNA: TGTGCCAGCAGCTCCAACTACGAGCAGTACTTC
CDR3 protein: CASSSNYEQYF